This T cell receptor beta chain was observed in a study of T cells after posttransplantation cyclophosphamide. Concerning this clone itself: Its antigen is unidentified.

V was trimmed by 0 bases and J by 10 bases, leaving 12 bases between them. Germline V gene sequence: CDR1 MNHEY, CDR2 SVGAGI. This CDR3 is built from 13 residues. Study conclusions and caveats: Recipient CMV seropositivity and CMV reactivation strongly tracked TRB clonality.

Sequencing used immunoSEQ multiplex PCR; TCRdb keeps in-frame clones, though not all of them. The sample records around 23,000 clones, roughly two thirds being singletons. The V and J genes are TRBV6-5 and TRBJ1-1; no firm D call. This TCR was sampled from a woman aged 60-70 years in good health, CMV-negative, and a related stem cell transplant donor. Material: memory CD4+ T cells sorted from PBMCs. The CDR3 is CASSYSSALGAFF. In nucleotides, the CDR3 is TGTGCCAGCAGTTACTCTTCTGCACTTGGAGCTTTCTTT.